A few counts support the clone carrying this T cell receptor (beta chain). The antigen is unknown. Regarding time point: persistent/refractory GD, antithyroid drugs over 5 years with positive TRAb. RNA from PBMCs was the source of the TCR library. V lost 7 bases, J lost 1 base, and 12 bases lay in between. The CDR3 length is 13 residues. The germline V gene encodes CDR1 DFQATT and CDR2 SNEGSKA (reference sequence). In building TCR beta libraries, iRepertoire HTBI primers were used together with Arm-PCR of CDR3 regions. Each CDR3 protein gets one entry after TCRdb re-called the multiplex PCR reads with MiXCR. The sample lists 400,000 to 500,000 distinct CDR3 sequences; around 23% were seen once. These data are taken from a study of regulatory T cells in long-lasting Graves disease. Whole-study findings and limits: Owing to a sample size that was small, accuracy may have been reduced. Persistent Graves' patients showed a TCR diversity that was lower than that of newly diagnosed ones. With persistent disease, TRBV28, TRBJ1-2 and TRBJ2-5 were the favored segments.

The material was peripheral blood mononuclear cells (PBMCs), obtained when the disease was refractory, from a patient treated with antithyroid drugs. This sequence originates from a female donor with Graves disease. The rearrangement uses TRBV20-1 and TRBJ2-3; D call uncertain. Written as DNA, the CDR3 is TGCAGTGTAGAGTCCAGCCGCACAGATACGCAGTATTTT. Translated, it gives CSVESSRTDTQYF.